Listed here are 3 T cell receptor beta chains from one sample, sequenced in a study of T cells after somatic rescue of genetic block. The protocol was immunoSEQ multiplex PCR, while the TCRdb copy is restricted to in-frame clones and leaves out a portion. The sample lists approximately 10,000 clones, under 85% seen once, with just over 8% in the top ten. Sequencing was carried out using peripheral blood mononuclear cells (PBMCs). Receptors were obtained from a boy aged 5-17 years.

The CDR3 sequence is CASSPLAGKSQETQYF. The DNA of the CDR3 is TGTGCCAGCAGCCCCCTAGCGGGGAAATCGCAAGAGACCCAGTACTTC. The chain uses TRBV9 and TRBJ2-5; 9 positions agree with TRBD2. Germline assignment: CDR1 SGDLS and CDR2 YYNGEE. V lost 4 bases, J lost 2 bases, and 9 bases stayed unmatched. This CDR3 is 16 amino acids long. Full variable domain (outside the CDR3, taken from reference TRBV9 and TRBJ2-5): DSGVTQTPKHLITATGQRVTLRCSPRSGDLSVYWYQQSLDQGLQFLIQYYNGEERAKGNILERFSAQQFPDLHSELNLSSLELGDSALYFCASSPLAGKSQETQYFGPGTRLLVL.

This sequence joins TRBV6-5 and TRBJ2-7; 9 bases are a match to TRBD1. The CDR3 runs 15 residues. Germline CDR1 MNHEY, CDR2 SVGAGI. V shed 5 bases and J 1 base; nucleotides not matched to a gene: 6. Here the CDR3 DNA reads TGTGCCAGCAGTCCCGGGACAGGGAGGTCCTACGAGCAGTACTTC. It encodes CASSPGTGRSYEQYF.

Comments on this clone: Mismatch with germline at one junction end may stem from a read error. The sample contains more than one DNA sequence encoding this CDR3. V usage is TRBV28 and J usage is TRBJ2-1; 9 bases map to TRBD2. Germline CDR1 is MDHEN and CDR2 is SYDVKM. The length of the CDR3 is 15 residues. Here the CDR3 reads CASSYSGSRGNEQFF. CDR3 in DNA: TGTGCCAGCAGTTATAGCGGGAGTCGTGGCAATGAACAGTTCTTC.